This T cell receptor beta chain came from a study of OX40 agonist ivuxolimab in advanced cancers. Turning to the study itself: With a range of roughly 20 to 80, age averaged approximately 60 years, and about 80% were male. People who had prior anti-PD-1, anti-PD-L1 or anti-CTLA-4 therapy could take part, and around 39% had some. Study results and limitations: Partial responders dosed at 0.1-3.0 mg/kg displayed clonal expansion ranking among the lowest.

The CDR3 runs 13 residues. V lost 1 base, J lost 1 base, and 4 bases lay in between. The germline V gene has CDR1 LNHDA and CDR2 SQIVND (reference sequence). This table comes from immunoSEQ multiplex PCR, and its TCRdb copy is limited to in-frame clones, with some not included. Of roughly 26,000 clones listed, roughly 90% are singletons. Details on this clone: The target antigen is unknown.

This material consisted of CD4+ or CD8+ T cells sorted from blood, taken in a trial of the OX40 agonist ivuxolimab. The sequence was obtained from an adult with an advanced solid tumor such as melanoma, head and neck, liver or kidney cancer. The chain has TRBV19 and TRBJ2-5; D remains ambiguous. The CDR3 nucleotides are TGTGCCAGTAGTATAGCCCCCCAAGAGACCCAGTACTTC. It specifies CASSIAPQETQYF.